Given below is one T cell receptor beta chain in context. The data were obtained in a study of T cell changes during pregnancy in multiple sclerosis. Sequencing was performed with immunoSEQ multiplex PCR; in TCRdb, only in-frame clones are kept and a portion is missing. The repertoire holds approximately 50,000 clones, about 90% seen once, with 0.39% in the top ten. The sample consisted of CD4+ T cells from peripheral blood mononuclear cells, taken after pregnancy. This receptor was taken from a female donor with multiple sclerosis, enrolled in a pregnancy study.

The CDR3 here is CASRETGVLGELFF. The CDR3 DNA follows: TGTGCCAGTAGGGAGACAGGGGTCTTGGGGGAGCTGTTTTTT. The gene calls are TRBV19 and TRBJ2-2; 8 bases align to TRBD1. The germline V gene has CDR1 LNHDA and CDR2 SQIVND (reference sequence). The CDR3 consists of 14 residues. J gave up 8 bases and V 6 bases, and 8 bases lay outside the gene matches.